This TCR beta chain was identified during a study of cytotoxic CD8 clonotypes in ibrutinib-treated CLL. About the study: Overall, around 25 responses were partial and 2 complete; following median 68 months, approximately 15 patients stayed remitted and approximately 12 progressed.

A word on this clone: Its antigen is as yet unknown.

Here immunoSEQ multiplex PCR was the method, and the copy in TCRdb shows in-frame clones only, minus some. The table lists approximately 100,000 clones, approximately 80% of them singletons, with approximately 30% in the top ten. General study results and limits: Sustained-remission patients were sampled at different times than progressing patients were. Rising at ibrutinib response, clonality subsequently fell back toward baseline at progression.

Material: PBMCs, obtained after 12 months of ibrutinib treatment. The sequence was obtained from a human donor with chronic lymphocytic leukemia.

The CDR3 region is CASSLGTGLNTEAFF. In DNA form, the CDR3 reads TGTGCCAGCAGTCTAGGGACAGGGTTGAACACTGAAGCTTTCTTT. The gene calls are TRBV6-4 and TRBJ1-1, with TRBD1 identical over 9 bases. CDR3 length: 15 residues. CDR1 and CDR2 (germline): MRHNA, SNTAGT. Trimming cost V 5 bases and J 0 bases; bases outside gene matches: 4.